Following are 16 T cell receptor beta chains from one sample sequenced in a study of Ad26.COV2.S vaccination and SARS-CoV-2 variants. As for treatment: around 19 received Ad26.COV2.S at low or high dose, single or two shots; 5 received placebo; per-sample allocation not given. Following the first vaccine or placebo injection, samples were taken on day 63. Only in-frame clones appear in the TCRdb table, and some are missing; sequencing was by immunoSEQ multiplex PCR. The sample holds about 440,000 clones, about 92% seen once. Specimen: peripheral blood, collected in a trial of Ad26.COV2.S vaccine versus placebo. The receptors derive from a person between 18 and 65 years old who received the Ad26.COV2.S COVID-19 vaccine or a placebo.

The chain carries TRBV27 and TRBJ1-1; D is unclear. Looked up from germline, CDR1 is MNHEY and CDR2 is SMNVEV (reference sequence). This CDR3 has 15 residues. V lost 5 bases to trimming and J lost 7 bases, with 20 bases between them. The CDR3: CASSTHRRRPNEAFF. In DNA form, the CDR3 reads TGTGCCAGCAGTACTCATAGGAGGAGACCCAATGAAGCTTTCTTT.

The chain links TRBV4-1 to TRBJ2-4, with D possibly TRBD2 on 5 matching bases. V gave up 0 bases and J gave up 1 base, with 13 bases separating them. This CDR3 comprises 17 residues. The V gene's germline CDR1 is MGHRA and CDR2 YSYEKL. CDR3 residues: CASSQDGVAWAKNIQYF. CDR3 nucleotides: TGCGCCAGCAGCCAAGATGGGGTAGCGTGGGCCAAAAACATTCAGTACTTC.

The rearrangement links TRBV7-8 to TRBJ2-2; a weak D match, TRBD1 (6 bases). Deletions cut 5 bases from V and 7 bases from J, with 17 bases between. CDR3 length equals 15 residues. The germline CDR1 and CDR2 sequences are SGHVS and FQNEAQ. CDR3 DNA sequence: TGTGCCAGCAGCGCGGGCTACAGGGTACACGGGGAGCTGTTTTTT. Translation: CASSAGYRVHGELFF.

V is TRBV5-6 and J is TRBJ2-7; D not resolved. This CDR3 has 14 residues. The ends were cut back, 1 base at V and 2 bases at J, with 10 bases in the middle. From germline, CDR1 is SGHDT and CDR2 YYEEEE. The CDR3 sequence: CASSLLTVPYEQYF. In nucleotides, the CDR3 is TGTGCCAGCAGCTTGCTCACAGTTCCCTACGAGCAGTACTTC. Full variable domain (missing parts from reference TRBV5-6 and TRBJ2-7): DAGVTQSPTHLIKTRGQQVTLRCSPKSGHDTVSWYQQALGQGPQFIFQYYEEEERQRGNFPDRFSGHQFPNYSSELNVNALLLGDSALYLCASSLLTVPYEQYFGPGTRLTVT.

The J gene is TRBJ2-3, the V gene TRBV4-3, with D perhaps TRBD1 (5 bases). This CDR3 spans 15 amino acids. Trimming took off 0 bases at V and 3 bases at J, with 10 bases between the two ends. In germline, CDR1 is LGHNA, CDR2 YSLEER. The DNA of the CDR3 is TGCGCCAGCAGCCAAGAGAATAGGGGAACAGATACGCAGTATTTT. Amino acids: CASSQENRGTDTQYF.

The table lists this clone with a count of one. The chain has TRBV5-5 and TRBJ2-3; the match to TRBD2 covers 7 bases. The J segment lost 0 bases and the V segment lost 4 bases, leaving 2 bases of the junction unmatched. The length of the CDR3 is 14 residues. Germline V gene sequence: CDR1 SGHKS, CDR2 YYEKEE (reference sequence). CDR3 nucleotides: TGTGCCAGCAGCGGGGACTACAGCACAGATACGCAGTATTTT. Encoded protein: CASSGDYSTDTQYF.

The chain has TRBV13 and TRBJ2-2, with 7 bases matching TRBD2. From germline, CDR1 is PRHDT and CDR2 FYEKMQ (reference sequence). V dropped 5 bases and J dropped 5; count of bases not matched to a gene: 8. The CDR3 totals 15 residues. CDR3 sequence (DNA): TGTGCCAGCAGCGCCACTAGCGAATCGACCGGGGAGCTGTTTTTT. Protein sequence: CASSATSESTGELFF. Combining the CDR3 with reference TRBV13 and TRBJ2-2 gives the whole variable domain AAGVIQSPRHLIKEKRETATLKCYPIPRHDTVYWYQQGPGQDPQFLISFYEKMQSDKGSIPDRFSAQQFSDYHSELNMSSLELGDSALYFCASSATSESTGELFFGEGSRLTVL.

This sequence joins TRBV2 and TRBJ1-3; D is perhaps TRBD1 (6 bases). The CDR3 has 15 residues. V lost 1 base, J lost 4 bases, and 11 bases lay in between. Germline CDR1 reads SNHLY; CDR2 reads FYNNEI. Here the CDR3 reads CASSEVGGLGNTIYF. DNA for the CDR3: TGTGCCAGCAGTGAAGTGGGGGGGCTCGGAAACACCATATATTTT.

V usage is TRBV9 and J usage is TRBJ1-2; TRBD1 aligns across 8 bases. Trimming removed 4 bases from V and 4 bases from J; junction bases left unmatched: 18. The CDR3 loop spans 18 amino acids. In germline, CDR1 is SGDLS, CDR2 YYNGEE. Here the CDR3 reads CASSPHTWGQAGVYGYTF. The CDR3 region has the DNA TGTGCCAGCAGCCCTCATACATGGGGACAGGCGGGCGTCTATGGCTACACCTTC.

The V and J genes are TRBV21-1 and TRBJ2-3; the table's D call of TRBD2 was not tested on the DNA. TRBV21-1 is labeled a pseudogene. This CDR3 is 18 amino acids long. The chain's CDR3 is CASSKAPVSGRVSDTQYF. In DNA, the CDR3 is TGTGCCAGCAGCAAAGCGCCCGTTAGCGGGAGAGTCTCAGATACGCAGTATTTT.

The chain carries TRBV18 and TRBJ2-7; D is undetermined. Germline CDR1 KGHSH, CDR2 LQKENI. This CDR3 is built from 14 residues. V gave up 0 bases and J gave up 5 bases, with 11 bases separating them. Here the CDR3 DNA reads TGTGCCAGCTCACCACCGACCGGCGTGCACGAGCAGTACTTC. It yields the protein CASSPPTGVHEQYF.

The rearrangement uses TRBV5-5 and TRBJ1-4; 7 positions agree with TRBD1. V was pared by 1 base and J by 7 bases, with 4 bases of the junction left unmatched. Germline V CDR1 and CDR2: SGHKS, YYEKEE (reference sequence). The CDR3 loop spans 14 amino acids. CDR3 nucleotides: TGTGCCAGCAGCTTGACAGGGGCGGGTGAAAAACTGTTTTTT. It is translated as CASSLTGAGEKLFF.

V and J are TRBV5-1 and TRBJ2-3; 7 bases line up with TRBD2. The junction had 18 bases not matched to a gene; V was cut back by 3 bases and J by 2 bases. The germline CDR1 and CDR2 sequences are SGHRS and YFSETQ. The CDR3 sequence is 19 residues long. In DNA, the CDR3 is TGCGCCAGCAGCTACAACCCGATTAGACTAGCAGGGAACACAGATACGCAGTATTTT. As protein: CASSYNPIRLAGNTDTQYF. The full variable domain, with the rest looked up from reference TRBV5-1 and TRBJ2-3, is KAGVTQTPRYLIKTRGQQVTLSCSPISGHRSVSWYQQTPGQGLQFLFEYFSETQRNKGNFPGRFSGRQFSNSRSEMNVSTLELGDSALYLCASSYNPIRLAGNTDTQYFGPGTRLTVL.

This sequence joins TRBV14 and TRBJ2-3; D possibly corresponds to TRBD2 (5 bases). The CDR3 runs 16 residues. The V gene's germline CDR1 is SGHDN and CDR2 FVKESK. V was shortened by 3 bases and J by 0 bases, with 13 bases between the two germline ends. CDR3 in DNA: TGTGCCAGCAGCCAGATTGGATGGGAGAGCACAGATACGCAGTATTTT. Translated: CASSQIGWESTDTQYF. Supplemented by reference TRBV14 and TRBJ2-3, the full variable domain reads EAGVTQFPSHSVIEKGQTVTLRCDPISGHDNLYWYRRVMGKEIKFLLHFVKESKQDESGMPNNRFLAERTGGTYSTLKVQPAELEDSGVYFCASSQIGWESTDTQYFGPGTRLTVL.

V is TRBV6-2 or TRBV6-3 and J is TRBJ2-3, with D unclear. Germline loops: CDR1 MNHEY, CDR2 SVGEGT. This CDR3 is 16 amino acids long. V was pared by 4 bases and J by 0 bases, with 14 bases between. The CDR3 region is CASSWELSTSTDTQYF. The CDR3 DNA is TGTGCCAGCAGTTGGGAATTGTCTACTAGCACAGATACGCAGTATTTT.

V is TRBV27 and J is TRBJ2-7; TRBD2 matches at 7 bases. The CDR3 is 14 amino acids. Unmatched junction bases numbered 6, after V lost 5 bases and J lost 2 bases. Germline assignment: CDR1 MNHEY and CDR2 SMNVEV (reference sequence). This CDR3 is CASSVGGNPYEQYF. In nucleotides, the CDR3 is TGTGCCAGCAGTGTGGGAGGGAACCCCTACGAGCAGTACTTC.